This T cell receptor (beta chain) was sequenced during a study of beta chain features in type 1 diabetes. The study reverse transcribed the entire isolated RNA, so it sequenced expressed TCRB transcripts. TCRdb's table, derived via immunoSEQ multiplex PCR, lists solely in-frame clones and lacks some. The sample holds 120,000 to 150,000 clones, less than 15% seen once. In its sample, this clone was seen a few times. Its antigen is unknown. General observations from the study: Across patients, naive, central memory and Treg TCRB repertoires exhibited apparently greater similarity than was observed across healthy donors. TCRB CDR3s from Type 1 diabetes patients were moderately but significantly shorter in all four CD4+ subsets. Resolution of whether HLA type affects TCRB rearrangement was not achieved here.

Sorted populations all had greater than 98% purity. This sequence was found in a man aged 18 to 30 with type 1 diabetes. Sequenced material: central memory CD4+ T cells from blood.

The CDR3 region is CSARGQDGYTF. CDR3 DNA sequence: TGCAGTGCTAGAGGACAGGATGGCTACACCTTC. V gene TRBV20-1 combines with J gene TRBJ1-2; tentative D call: TRBD1 (6 bases). CDR1 is DFQATT, CDR2 SNEGSKA, per germline (reference sequence). CDR3 length: 11 residues. V shed 1 base and J shed 6 bases, with 6 bases lying between them.